Reported below is one T cell receptor beta chain. This table comes from immunoSEQ multiplex PCR, and its TCRdb copy is limited to in-frame clones, with some not included. The sample has roughly 86,000 clones, 85% seen once. This sample is part of a study of blood T cell repertoires in COVID-19. The wider study: PBMCs, B-cell-depleted T cells, or T cells were the source of the cDNA or gDNA that made up the material.

Per germline, CDR1 MNHEY and CDR2 SMNVEV (reference sequence). V gave up 6 bases and J gave up 4 bases; unmatched junction bases: 5. The CDR3 has 13 amino acids. The genes are TRBV27 and TRBJ1-2, with 7 bases identical to TRBD1. This clonotype originated in a man in his fifties with acute or convalescent COVID-19. Source material: peripheral blood. CDR3 region: CASRKTGAYGYTF. In nucleotides, the CDR3 is TGTGCCAGCAGGAAAACAGGGGCCTATGGCTACACCTTC.